These T cell receptor beta chains were read from a single sample in a study of T cells expressing NK-cell markers. TCRdb re-called the 5' RACE reads and catalogs CDR3 proteins one per entry, DNA excluded. Its clone listing holds about 460,000 distinct CDR3 sequences. What was sequenced was blood T cells: a sorted CD56 or NKG2C T cell subset, CD4+ or CD8+ T cells, or bulk PBMC T cells (not recorded which). These receptor sequences come from a woman in her forties or fifties in good health. Each CDR3 is given with its conserved first and last residue.

TRBJ2-3,TRBV3-1,CASSHKESTQYF
TRBJ2-3,TRBV4-1,CASSQTSLVQADTQYF
TRBJ2-1,TRBV20-1,CSARGQGDRNEQFF
TRBJ2-3,TRBV2,CASSEQGGIDTQYF
TRBJ2-7,TRBV19,CASSIQPEATYEQYF
TRBJ1-2,TRBV30,CAWSSVLAYGYTF
TRBJ2-5,TRBV20-1,CSAKRGLAGEETQYF
TRBJ1-2,TRBV5-1,CASSIEQGSRGYTF
TRBJ2-3,TRBV20-1,CSASAVRTTDTQYF
TRBJ2-5,TRBV7-3,CASSISGEETQYF
TRBJ2-5,TRBV20-1,CSAGSGRAEETQYF
TRBJ1-5,TRBV10-3,CAISVGSTGTSGQPQHF
TRBJ2-3,TRBV20-1,CSARVGVIDTQYF
TRBJ2-7,TRBV7-9,CASSPGQVSYEQYF
TRBJ2-2,TRBV6-5,CASSRAGLVTGELFF
TRBJ2-1,TRBV5-8,CASTLDSTRNEQFF
TRBJ2-7,TRBV5-1,CASSRTGGASEQYF
TRBJ1-4,TRBV12-3/TRBV12-4,CASSGTGGSEKLFF
TRBJ2-1,TRBV9,CASSVSGQSTFTQFF
TRBJ2-1,TRBV5-1,CASSSIRLGSYNEQFF
TRBJ2-1,TRBV20-1,CSARTGGDYNEQFF
TRBJ2-1,TRBV7-2,CASSSSPSATYNEQFF
TRBJ2-1,TRBV7-2,CASSLPTQGEQFF
TRBJ2-5,TRBV7-8,CASSLGPQQETQYF
TRBJ2-3,TRBV5-1,CASSWVAPTDTQYF
TRBJ2-5,TRBV7-9,CASSNSGKETQYF
TRBJ1-1,TRBV20-1,CSANPQQGMNTEAFF
TRBJ1-2,TRBV3-1,CASSLWTGRYGYTF
TRBJ2-7,TRBV9,CASSVGQGYTYEQYF
TRBJ2-1,TRBV5-1,CASSLGATSYNEQFF
TRBJ2-1,TRBV20-1,CSASGRASGSSYNEQFF
TRBJ2-1,TRBV5-1,CASSLKSGNEQFF
TRBJ2-5,TRBV12-3/TRBV12-4,CASSLGTSGGGETQYF
TRBJ1-1,TRBV20-1,CSASHTGGDTEAFF
TRBJ2-7,TRBV18,CASRARGPSYEQYF
TRBJ1-5,TRBV12-3/TRBV12-4,CASSFTGGSNQPQHF
TRBJ2-2,TRBV3-1,CASTPVRGTGELFF
TRBJ2-3,TRBV9,CASSVEASDTQYF
TRBJ1-2,TRBV20-1,CSARAGGWTGEGYGYTF
TRBJ2-1,TRBV25-1,CASKGTGSPNEQFF
TRBJ1-2,TRBV29-1,CSVAPGGYGYTF
TRBJ2-1,TRBV5-1,CASSSDPTGHRGNEQFF
TRBJ2-7,TRBV20-1,CSARGNSGSGEQYF
TRBJ1-1,TRBV6-2/TRBV6-3,CASSDREGTEAFF
TRBJ2-7,TRBV13,CASSLAWSGQGSHEQYF
TRBJ1-5,TRBV5-1,CASSPGPGGRGNQPQHF
TRBJ2-3,TRBV2,CASLQREYTDTQYF
TRBJ2-7,TRBV6-5,CASSGEGHYEQYF
TRBJ2-1,TRBV12-3/TRBV12-4,CASSLDSLDHYNEQFF
TRBJ1-6,TRBV5-1,CASSHGQGARNSPLHF
TRBJ2-5,TRBV20-1,CSARGDRGLGETQYF
TRBJ2-1,TRBV21-1,CASSKDSDSEVPPSTNNEQFF